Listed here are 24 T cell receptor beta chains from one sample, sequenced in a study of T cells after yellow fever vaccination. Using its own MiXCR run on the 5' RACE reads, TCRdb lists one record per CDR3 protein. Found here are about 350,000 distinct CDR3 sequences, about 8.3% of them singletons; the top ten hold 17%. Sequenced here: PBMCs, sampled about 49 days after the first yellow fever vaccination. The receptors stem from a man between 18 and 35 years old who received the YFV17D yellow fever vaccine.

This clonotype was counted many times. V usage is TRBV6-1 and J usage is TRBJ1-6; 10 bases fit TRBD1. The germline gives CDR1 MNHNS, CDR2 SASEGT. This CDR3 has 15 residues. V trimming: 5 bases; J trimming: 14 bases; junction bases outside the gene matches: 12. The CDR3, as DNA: TGTGCCAGCAGTCCCCCCAGGGACAGGGGCTCGACCCTCCACTTT. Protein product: CASSPPRDRGSTLHF.

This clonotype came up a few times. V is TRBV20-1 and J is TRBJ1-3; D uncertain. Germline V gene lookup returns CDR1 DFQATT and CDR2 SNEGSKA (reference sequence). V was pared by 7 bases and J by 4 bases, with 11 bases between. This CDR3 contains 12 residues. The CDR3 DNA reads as TGCAGTGTCTGGGCGTCGGGAAACACCATATATTTT. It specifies CSVWASGNTIYF.

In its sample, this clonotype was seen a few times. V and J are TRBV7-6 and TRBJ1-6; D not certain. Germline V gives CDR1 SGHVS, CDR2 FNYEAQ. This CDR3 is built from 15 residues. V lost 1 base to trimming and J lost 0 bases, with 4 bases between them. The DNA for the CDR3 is TGTGCCAGCAGCTTAGTAGGCTCCTATAATTCACCCCTCCACTTT. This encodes CASSLVGSYNSPLHF.

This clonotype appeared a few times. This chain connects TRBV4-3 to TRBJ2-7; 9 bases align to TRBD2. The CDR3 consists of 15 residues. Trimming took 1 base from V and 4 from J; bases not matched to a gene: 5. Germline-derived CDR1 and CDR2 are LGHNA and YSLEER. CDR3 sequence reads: CASSQASGAGYEQYF. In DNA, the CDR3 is TGCGCCAGCAGCCAAGCTAGCGGGGCGGGGTACGAGCAGTACTTC.

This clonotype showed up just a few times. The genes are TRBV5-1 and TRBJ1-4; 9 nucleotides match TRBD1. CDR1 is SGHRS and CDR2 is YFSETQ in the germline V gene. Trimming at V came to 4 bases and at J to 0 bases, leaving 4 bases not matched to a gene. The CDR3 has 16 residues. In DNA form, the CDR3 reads TGCGCCAGCAGCGGGGGACAGGGCCCAACTAATGAAAAACTGTTTTTT. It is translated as CASSGGQGPTNEKLFF.

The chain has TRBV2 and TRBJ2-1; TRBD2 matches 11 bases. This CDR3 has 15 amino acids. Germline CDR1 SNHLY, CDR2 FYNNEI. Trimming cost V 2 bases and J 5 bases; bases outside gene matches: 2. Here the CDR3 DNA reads TGTGCCAGCAGTGAATCACTAGCGGGGGACAATGAGCAGTTCTTC. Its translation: CASSESLAGDNEQFF. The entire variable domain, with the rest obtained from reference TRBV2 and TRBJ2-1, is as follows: EPEVTQTPSHQVTQMGQEVILRCVPISNHLYFYWYRQILGQKVEFLVSFYNNEISEKSEIFDDQFSVERPDGSNFTLKIRSTKLEDSAMYFCASSESLAGDNEQFFGPGTRLTVL.

This chain's CDR3 is CSASPSGGAHLNTGELFF. The CDR3 coding sequence is TGCAGTGCTAGCCCTAGCGGGGGCGCCCACCTGAACACCGGGGAGCTGTTTTTT. The chain uses TRBV20-1 and TRBJ2-2; 10 nucleotides line up with TRBD2. CDR3 length: 18 amino acids. Germline-derived CDR1 and CDR2 are DFQATT and SNEGSKA (reference sequence). V was pared by 3 bases and J by 1 base, with 11 bases of the junction left unmatched.

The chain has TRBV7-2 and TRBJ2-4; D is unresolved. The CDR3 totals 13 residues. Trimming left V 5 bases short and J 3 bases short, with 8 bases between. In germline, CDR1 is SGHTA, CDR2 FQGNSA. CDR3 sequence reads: CASSPNIKNIQYF. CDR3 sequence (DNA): TGTGCCAGCAGCCCTAACATCAAAAACATTCAGTACTTC.

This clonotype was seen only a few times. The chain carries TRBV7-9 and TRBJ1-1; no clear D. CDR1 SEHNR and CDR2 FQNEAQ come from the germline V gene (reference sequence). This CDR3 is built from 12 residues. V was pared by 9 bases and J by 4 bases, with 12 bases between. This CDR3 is CASTRLGTEAFF. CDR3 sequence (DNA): TGTGCCAGTACTCGCCTCGGCACTGAAGCTTTCTTT.

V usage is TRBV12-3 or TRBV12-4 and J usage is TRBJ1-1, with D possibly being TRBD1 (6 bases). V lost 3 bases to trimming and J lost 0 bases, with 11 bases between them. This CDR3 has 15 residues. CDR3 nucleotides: TGTGCCAGCAGTTTGTCCGGGACAATGAACACTGAAGCTTTCTTT. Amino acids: CASSLSGTMNTEAFF.

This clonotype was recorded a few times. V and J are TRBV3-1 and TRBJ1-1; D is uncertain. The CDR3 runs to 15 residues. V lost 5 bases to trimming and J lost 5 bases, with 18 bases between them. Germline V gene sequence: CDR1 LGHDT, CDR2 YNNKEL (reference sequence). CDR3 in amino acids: CASSFQLGFETEAFF. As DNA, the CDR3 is TGTGCCAGCAGCTTCCAGCTAGGGTTCGAAACTGAAGCTTTCTTT.

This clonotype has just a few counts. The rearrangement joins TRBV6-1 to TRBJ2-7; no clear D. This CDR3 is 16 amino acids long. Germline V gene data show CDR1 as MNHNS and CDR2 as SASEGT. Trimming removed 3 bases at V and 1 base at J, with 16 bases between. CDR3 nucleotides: TGTGCCAGCAGTGAGTTAAATGGTGCCCGGTCCTACGAGCAGTACGTC. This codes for CASSELNGARSYEQYV.

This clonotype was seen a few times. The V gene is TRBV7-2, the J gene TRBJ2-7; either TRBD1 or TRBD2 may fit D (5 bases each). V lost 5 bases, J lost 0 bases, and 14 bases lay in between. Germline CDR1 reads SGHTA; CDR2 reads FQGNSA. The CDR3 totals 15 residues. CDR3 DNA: TGTGCCAGCAGCCTGGGGGACCCCCGCTCCTACGAGCAGTACTTC. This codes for CASSLGDPRSYEQYF.

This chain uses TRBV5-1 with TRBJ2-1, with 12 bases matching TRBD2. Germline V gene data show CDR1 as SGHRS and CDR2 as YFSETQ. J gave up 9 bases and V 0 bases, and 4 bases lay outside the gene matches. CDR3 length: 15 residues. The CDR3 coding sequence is TGCGCCAGCAGCTTGGAGCTAGCGGGGGGGGTTGAGCAGTTCTTC. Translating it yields CASSLELAGGVEQFF.

CDR3 sequence: CSARAGGTWGRVGETQYF. The DNA of the CDR3 is TGCAGTGCTAGAGCAGGGGGAACGTGGGGGCGCGTTGGGGAGACCCAGTACTTC. The chain combines TRBV20-1 with TRBJ2-5, with TRBD1 identical over 7 bases. From germline, CDR1 is DFQATT and CDR2 SNEGSKA (reference sequence). The CDR3 loop spans 18 amino acids. The J segment lost 5 bases and the V segment lost 1 base, leaving 19 bases of the junction unmatched.

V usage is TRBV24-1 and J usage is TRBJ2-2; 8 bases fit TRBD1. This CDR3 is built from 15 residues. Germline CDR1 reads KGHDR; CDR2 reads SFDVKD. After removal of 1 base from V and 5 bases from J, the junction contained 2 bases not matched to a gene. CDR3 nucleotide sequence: TGTGCCACCAGTGATTTATGGACAGGGACCGGGGAGCTGTTTTTT. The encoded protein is CATSDLWTGTGELFF.

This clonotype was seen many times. The CDR3 protein is CSARDPDRGQETQYF. The CDR3 DNA is TGCAGTGCTAGAGACCCGGACAGGGGACAAGAGACCCAGTACTTC. This chain joins TRBV20-1 and TRBJ2-5; 9 bases fit TRBD1. Germline CDR1 reads DFQATT; CDR2 reads SNEGSKA (reference sequence). The V and J ends lost 0 bases and 2 bases, in that order; junction bases with no gene match: 4. CDR3 size: 15 residues.

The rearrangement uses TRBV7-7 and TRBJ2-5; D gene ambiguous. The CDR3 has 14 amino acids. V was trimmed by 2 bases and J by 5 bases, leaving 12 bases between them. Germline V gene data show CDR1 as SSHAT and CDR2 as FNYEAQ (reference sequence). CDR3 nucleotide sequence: TGTGCCAGCAGCTTACGGAGCATCAGGGAGACCCAGTACTTC. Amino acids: CASSLRSIRETQYF.

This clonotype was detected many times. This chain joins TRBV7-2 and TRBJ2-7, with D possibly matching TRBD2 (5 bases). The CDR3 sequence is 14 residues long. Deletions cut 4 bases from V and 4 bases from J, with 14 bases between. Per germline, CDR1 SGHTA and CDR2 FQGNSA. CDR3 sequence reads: CASSYRPRGYEQYF. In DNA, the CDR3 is TGTGCCAGCAGCTATAGGCCCCGGGGTTACGAGCAGTACTTC. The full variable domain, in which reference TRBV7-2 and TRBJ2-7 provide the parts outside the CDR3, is GAGVSQSPSNKVTEKGKDVELRCDPISGHTALYWYRQSLGQGLEFLIYFQGNSAPDKSGLPSDRFSAERTGGSVSTLTIQRTQQEDSAVYLCASSYRPRGYEQYFGPGTRLTVT.

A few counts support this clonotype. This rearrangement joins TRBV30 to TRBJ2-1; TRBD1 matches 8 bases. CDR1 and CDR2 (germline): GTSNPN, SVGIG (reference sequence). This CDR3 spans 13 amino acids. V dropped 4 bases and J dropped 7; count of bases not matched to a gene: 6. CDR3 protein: CAWTQGAGNEQFF. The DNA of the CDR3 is TGTGCCTGGACTCAGGGGGCAGGAAATGAGCAGTTCTTC.

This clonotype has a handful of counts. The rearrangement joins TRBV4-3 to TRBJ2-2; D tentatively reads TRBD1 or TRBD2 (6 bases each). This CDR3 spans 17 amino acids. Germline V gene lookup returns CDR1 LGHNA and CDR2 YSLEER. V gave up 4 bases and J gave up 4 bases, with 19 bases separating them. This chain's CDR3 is CASSRIGGSVGTGELFF. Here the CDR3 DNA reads TGCGCCAGCAGCCGAATCGGGGGCTCAGTTGGCACCGGGGAGCTGTTTTTT.

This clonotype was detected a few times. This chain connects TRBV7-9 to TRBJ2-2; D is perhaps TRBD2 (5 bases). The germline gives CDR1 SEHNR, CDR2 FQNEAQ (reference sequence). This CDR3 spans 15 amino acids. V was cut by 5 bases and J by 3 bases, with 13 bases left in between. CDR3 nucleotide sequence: TGTGCCAGCAGCCCGAGTTTGGAGGACACCGGGGAGCTGTTTTTT. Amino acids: CASSPSLEDTGELFF.

This CDR3 reads CASSPPGQGANGYTF. DNA of the CDR3: TGTGCCAGCAGCCCGCCGGGACAGGGGGCGAATGGCTACACCTTC. The V and J genes are TRBV14 and TRBJ1-2; 12 positions match TRBD1. The germline V gene encodes CDR1 SGHDN and CDR2 FVKESK. CDR3 length: 15 amino acids. J was trimmed by 6 bases and V by 4 bases; bases with no gene match: 6.

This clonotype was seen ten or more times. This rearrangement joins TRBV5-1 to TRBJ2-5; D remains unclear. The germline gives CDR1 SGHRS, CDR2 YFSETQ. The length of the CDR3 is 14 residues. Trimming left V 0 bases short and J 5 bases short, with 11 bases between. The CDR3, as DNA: TGCGCCAGCAGCTTGGGAAGGACGAAGGAGACCCAGTACTTC. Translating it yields CASSLGRTKETQYF.